These 4 T cell receptor beta chains originate from one sample sequenced in a study of blood T cell repertoires in COVID-19. Only in-frame clones appear in the TCRdb table, and some are missing; sequencing was by immunoSEQ multiplex PCR. The sample has 140,000 to 150,000 clones, 88% seen once. The sample consisted of peripheral blood. All receptors derive from a human donor in a cohort sampled during active COVID-19.

This clone occurred a few times. The V call is TRBV19, the J call TRBJ1-5; the match to TRBD1 covers 9 bases. The CDR3 spans 14 residues. From germline, CDR1 is LNHDA and CDR2 SQIVND (reference sequence). V was pared by 4 bases and J by 4 bases, with 2 bases of the junction left unmatched. CDR3 region: CASSTGTGNQPQHF. The DNA of the CDR3 is TGTGCCAGTAGTACCGGGACAGGGAATCAGCCCCAGCATTTT.

The J gene is TRBJ1-1, the V gene TRBV28; no clear D. CDR3 size: 15 residues. The germline V and J ends were trimmed by 5 bases and 4 bases, with 17 bases remaining between them. Germline loops: CDR1 MDHEN, CDR2 SYDVKM. In DNA form, the CDR3 reads TGTGCCAGCAGTCCCAAGGAGGTCCTCGTCACTGAAGCTTTCTTT. Translating it yields CASSPKEVLVTEAFF. Together with reference TRBV28 and TRBJ1-1, the CDR3 gives the full variable domain: DVKVTQSSRYLVKRTGEKVFLECVQDMDHENMFWYRQDPGLGLRLIYFSYDVKMKEKGDIPEGYSVSREKKERFSLILESASTNQTSMYLCASSPKEVLVTEAFFGQGTRLTVV.

In this sample, this clone turned up once. CDR3 nucleotide sequence: TGTGCCAGCAGTTACCGATTCCGGGACACGAACACTGAAGCTTTCTTT. This sequence encodes CASSYRFRDTNTEAFF. The V gene is TRBV6-5, the J gene TRBJ1-1; TRBD1 is a possible D gene (6 bases). Trimming stripped 2 bases from V and 1 base from J, with 14 bases between. The CDR3 is 16 amino acids. Germline V gene data show CDR1 as MNHEY and CDR2 as SVGAGI.

This rearrangement joins TRBV28 to TRBJ2-7; 10 nucleotides match TRBD2. Germline CDR1 reads MDHEN; CDR2 reads SYDVKM. The ends lost 6 bases at V and 5 bases at J; junction bases unmatched: 7. The CDR3 consists of 14 residues. The DNA of the CDR3 is TGTGCCAGCAGGGGGAGCCTAGCGGGGGACGAGCAGTACTTC. Amino acids: CASRGSLAGDEQYF.